A single sample is the source of the 9 T cell receptor beta chains below, sequenced in a study of shared clonotypes between healthy human individuals. Sequencing was performed with immunoSEQ multiplex PCR; in TCRdb, only in-frame clones are kept and a portion is missing. The sample holds about 1 million clones, 65% to 75% seen once. The sequencing input was memory CD4+ T cells sorted from blood. The subset: CD45RA-negative fraction. The receptors come from a man between 18 and 29 years old in good health.

The CDR3 nucleotides are TGTGCCAGTAGTATTGGCAAACCGTACCAAGAGACCCAGTACTTC. Protein: CASSIGKPYQETQYF. The genes are TRBV19 and TRBJ2-5, with D hard to call. The CDR3 runs to 15 residues. Trimming stripped 3 bases from V and 0 bases from J, with 11 bases between. The germline gives CDR1 LNHDA, CDR2 SQIVND (reference sequence). Together with reference TRBV19 and TRBJ2-5, the CDR3 gives the full variable domain: DGGITQSPKYLFRKEGQNVTLSCEQNLNHDAMYWYRQDPGQGLRLIYYSQIVNDFQKGDIAEGYSVSREKKESFPLTVTSAQKNPTAFYLCASSIGKPYQETQYFGPGTRLLVL.

This clone was counted between two and nine times. This CDR3 is also generated by other DNA sequences in the sample. The V and J genes are TRBV27 and TRBJ2-7, with TRBD1 matching over 10 bases. In germline, CDR1 is MNHEY, CDR2 SMNVEV (reference sequence). V shed 5 bases, J shed 3 bases, and the junction held 4 bases outside the gene matches. The CDR3 contains 14 residues. Here the CDR3 reads CASSRTGGGYEQYF. In nucleotides, the CDR3 is TGTGCCAGCAGTAGGACAGGGGGTGGCTACGAGCAGTACTTC.

This clone has only a few counts. The J gene is TRBJ2-5, the V gene TRBV7-9, with D perhaps TRBD2 (5 bases). V was cut by 8 bases and J by 7 bases, with 11 bases left in between. The CDR3 consists of 11 residues. The germline V gene has CDR1 SEHNR and CDR2 FQNEAQ (reference sequence). CDR3 nucleotides: TGTGCCAGCGACTTACGGGGGACCCAGTACTTC. Protein sequence: CASDLRGTQYF.

This clone was detected a few times. This chain uses TRBV10-3 with TRBJ2-3, with TRBD2 matching over 10 bases. The CDR3 is made up of 16 amino acids. With 4 bases clipped from V and 5 bases from J, the junction kept 9 bases outside the gene matches. The germline V gene has CDR1 ENHRY and CDR2 SYGVKD. CDR3 coding DNA: TGTGCCATCAGTGGTTGGGCTAGCGGGGGTGGAGATACGCAGTATTTT. Protein sequence: CAISGWASGGGDTQYF.

The V call is TRBV10-3, the J call TRBJ1-6, with 9 bases matching TRBD1. With 0 bases clipped from V and 9 bases from J, the junction kept 6 bases outside the gene matches. Per the germline V gene, CDR1 is ENHRY and CDR2 is SYGVKD. The CDR3 has 16 amino acids. The CDR3 region is CAISESGGQGASPLHF. The DNA of the CDR3 is TGTGCCATCAGTGAGTCAGGGGGACAGGGTGCTTCACCCCTCCACTTT.

The chain has TRBV15 and TRBJ2-5; D not certain. Per the germline V gene, CDR1 is LNHNV and CDR2 is YYDKDF (reference sequence). The CDR3 consists of 12 residues. Trimming took off 1 base at V and 12 bases at J, with 12 bases between the two ends. CDR3 coding DNA: TGTGCCACCAGCAGAGCGGGCGGAACAAAGTACTTC. Its protein product is CATSRAGGTKYF.

The chain carries TRBV7-6 and TRBJ2-7, with D hard to call. The V gene's germline CDR1 is SGHVS and CDR2 FNYEAQ. The germline V and J ends were trimmed by 5 bases and 3 bases, with 11 bases remaining between them. CDR3 size: 13 residues. CDR3: CASSKDVSYEQYF. In DNA form, the CDR3 reads TGTGCCAGCAGCAAGGACGTCAGCTACGAGCAGTACTTC.

The chain links TRBV4-2 to TRBJ2-1; 12 bases agree with TRBD2. The germline gives CDR1 LGHNA, CDR2 YNFKEQ. CDR3 length: 15 amino acids. The trim removed 3 bases at V and 7 bases at J, leaving 4 bases unmatched. The CDR3 DNA is TGTGCCAGCAGCCAGACTAGCGGGGGAGGTAATGAGCAGTTCTTC. Translating it yields CASSQTSGGGNEQFF.

The CDR3 DNA sequence: TGTGCCAGCATCCCATCCTGGGGGCAGGGGAACACTGAAGCTTTCTTT. Its translation: CASIPSWGQGNTEAFF. This rearrangement joins TRBV27 to TRBJ1-1; TRBD1 is a possible D gene (6 bases). The germline gives CDR1 MNHEY, CDR2 SMNVEV (reference sequence). V lost 7 bases and J lost 1, with 19 bases in between. The CDR3 covers 16 residues.